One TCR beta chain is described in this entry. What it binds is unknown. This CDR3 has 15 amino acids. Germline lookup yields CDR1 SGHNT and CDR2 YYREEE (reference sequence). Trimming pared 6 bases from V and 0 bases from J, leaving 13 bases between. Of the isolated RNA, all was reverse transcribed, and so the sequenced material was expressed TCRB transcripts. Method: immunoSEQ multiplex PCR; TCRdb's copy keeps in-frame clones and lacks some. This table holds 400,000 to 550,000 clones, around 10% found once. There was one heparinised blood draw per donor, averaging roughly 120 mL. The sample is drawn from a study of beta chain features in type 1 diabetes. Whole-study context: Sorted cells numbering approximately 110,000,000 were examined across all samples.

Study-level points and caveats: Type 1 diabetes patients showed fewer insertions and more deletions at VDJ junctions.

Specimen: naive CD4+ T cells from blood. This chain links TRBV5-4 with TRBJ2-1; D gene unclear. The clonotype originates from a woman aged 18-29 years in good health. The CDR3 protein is CASMESTSSYNEQFF. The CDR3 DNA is TGTGCCAGCATGGAGTCCACGAGCTCCTACAATGAGCAGTTCTTC.